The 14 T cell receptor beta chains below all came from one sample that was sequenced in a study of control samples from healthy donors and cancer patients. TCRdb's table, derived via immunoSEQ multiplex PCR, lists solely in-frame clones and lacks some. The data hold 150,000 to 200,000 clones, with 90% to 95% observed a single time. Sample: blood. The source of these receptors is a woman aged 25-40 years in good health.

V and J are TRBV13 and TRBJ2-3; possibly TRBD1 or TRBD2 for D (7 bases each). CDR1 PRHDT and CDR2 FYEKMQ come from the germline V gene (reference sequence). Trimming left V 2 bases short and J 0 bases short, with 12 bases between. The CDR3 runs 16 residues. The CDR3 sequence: CASSLQGGASTDTQYF. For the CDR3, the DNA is TGTGCCAGCAGCTTACAGGGGGGGGCTAGCACAGATACGCAGTATTTT.

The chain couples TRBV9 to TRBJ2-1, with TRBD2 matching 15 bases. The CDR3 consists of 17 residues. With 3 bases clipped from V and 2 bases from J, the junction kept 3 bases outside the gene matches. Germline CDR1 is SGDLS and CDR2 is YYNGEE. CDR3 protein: CASSGTSGRATYNEQFF. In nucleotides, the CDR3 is TGTGCCAGCAGCGGGACTAGCGGGAGGGCCACCTACAATGAGCAGTTCTTC.

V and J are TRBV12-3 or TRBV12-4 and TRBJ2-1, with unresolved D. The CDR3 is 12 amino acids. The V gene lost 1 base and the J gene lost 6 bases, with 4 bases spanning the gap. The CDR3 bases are TGTGCCAGCAGTTTAGACCCCAATGAGCAGTTCTTC. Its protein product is CASSLDPNEQFF.

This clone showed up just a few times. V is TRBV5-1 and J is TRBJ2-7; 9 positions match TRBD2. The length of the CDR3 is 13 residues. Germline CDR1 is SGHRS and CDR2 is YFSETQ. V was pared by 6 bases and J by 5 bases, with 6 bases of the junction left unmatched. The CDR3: CASTLAGMNEQYF. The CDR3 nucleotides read TGCGCCAGCACCCTAGCGGGAATGAACGAGCAGTACTTC.

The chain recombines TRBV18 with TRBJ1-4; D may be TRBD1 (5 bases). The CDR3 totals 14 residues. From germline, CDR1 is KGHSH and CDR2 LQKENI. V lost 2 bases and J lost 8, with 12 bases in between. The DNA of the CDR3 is TGTGCCAGCTCACCAGGCAGGGCCGGGGAAAAACTGTTTTTT. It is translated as CASSPGRAGEKLFF.

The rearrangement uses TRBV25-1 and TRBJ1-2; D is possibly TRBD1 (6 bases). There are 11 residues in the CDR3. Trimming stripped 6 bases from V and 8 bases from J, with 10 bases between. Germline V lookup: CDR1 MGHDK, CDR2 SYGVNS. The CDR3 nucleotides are TGTGCCAGCAGCCAGGGGTTCGGCTACACCTTC. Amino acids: CASSQGFGYTF.

The CDR3 DNA sequence: TGCGCCAGCAGCCAGATCAGGGGTTACGAGCAGTACTTC. Its translation is CASSQIRGYEQYF. The chain combines TRBV4-1 with TRBJ2-7, with D possibly being TRBD1 (6 bases). The germline V gene encodes CDR1 MGHRA and CDR2 YSYEKL. This CDR3 is 13 amino acids long. Trimming pared 3 bases from V and 4 bases from J, leaving 10 bases between.

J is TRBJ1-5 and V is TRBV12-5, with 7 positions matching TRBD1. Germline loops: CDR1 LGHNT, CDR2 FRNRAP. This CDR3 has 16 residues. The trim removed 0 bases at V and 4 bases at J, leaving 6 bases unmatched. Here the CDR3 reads CASGLVLRGWNQPQHF. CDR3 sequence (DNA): TGTGCTAGTGGTTTGGTACTCAGGGGGTGGAATCAGCCCCAGCATTTT.

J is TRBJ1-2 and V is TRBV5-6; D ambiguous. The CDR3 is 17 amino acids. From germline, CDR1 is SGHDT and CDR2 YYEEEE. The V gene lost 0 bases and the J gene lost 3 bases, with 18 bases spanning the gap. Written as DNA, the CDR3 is TGTGCCAGCAGCTTGGGTAGGGAGACCTTCTTCCACTATGGCTACACCTTC. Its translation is CASSLGRETFFHYGYTF.

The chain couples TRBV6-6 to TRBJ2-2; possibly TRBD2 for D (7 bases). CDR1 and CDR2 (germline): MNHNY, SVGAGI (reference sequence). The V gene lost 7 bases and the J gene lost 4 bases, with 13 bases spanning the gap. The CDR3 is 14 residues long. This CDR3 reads CASIRGAGTGELFF. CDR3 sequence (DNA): TGTGCCAGCATCCGGGGGGCCGGCACCGGGGAGCTGTTTTTT.

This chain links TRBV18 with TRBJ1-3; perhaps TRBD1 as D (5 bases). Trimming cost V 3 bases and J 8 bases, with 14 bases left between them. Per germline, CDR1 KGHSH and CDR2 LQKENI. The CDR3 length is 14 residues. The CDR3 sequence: CASSPRDVGDTIYF. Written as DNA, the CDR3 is TGTGCCAGCTCACCCCGGGACGTAGGTGACACCATATATTTT.

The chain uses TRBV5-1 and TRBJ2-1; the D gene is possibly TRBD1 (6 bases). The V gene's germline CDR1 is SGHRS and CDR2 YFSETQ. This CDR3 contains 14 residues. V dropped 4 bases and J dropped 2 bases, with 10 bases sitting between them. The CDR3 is CASSGGPTYNEQFF. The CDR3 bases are TGCGCCAGCAGCGGGGGCCCTACCTACAATGAGCAGTTCTTC.

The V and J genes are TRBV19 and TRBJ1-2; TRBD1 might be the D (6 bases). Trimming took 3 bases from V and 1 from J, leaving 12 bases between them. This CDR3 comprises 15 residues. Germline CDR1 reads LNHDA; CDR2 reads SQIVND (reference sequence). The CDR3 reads CASSMTSRGNYGYTF. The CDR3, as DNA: TGTGCCAGTAGTATGACGAGCAGGGGTAACTATGGCTACACCTTC.

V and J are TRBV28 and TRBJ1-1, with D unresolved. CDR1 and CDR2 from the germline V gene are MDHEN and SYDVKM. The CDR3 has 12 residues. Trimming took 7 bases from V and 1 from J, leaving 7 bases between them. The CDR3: CASKLQNTEAFF. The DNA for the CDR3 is TGTGCCAGCAAGTTGCAGAACACTGAAGCTTTCTTT.